This TCR beta chain emerged from a study of early stage breast cancer tumors. Across the whole study: ER+/PR+/HER2- status applied to about 70% of the 16 invasive breast tumors. Under 10 ER+/PR+/HER2- tumors were invasive ductal; a few were invasive lobular. Study results and caveats: Bulk DNA sequencing of unsorted cells missed chain pairing and markers. Comparing each tissue with blood distinguished tumor from normal in 14 of 16 patients.

The CDR3 has 12 amino acids. Clones were sequenced by immunoSEQ multiplex PCR, and TCRdb holds only the in-frame ones, with some missing. The sample has almost 55,000 clones; around 90% are singletons. Only a few counts were recorded for this clone. The antigen remains unidentified. Sequencing input: blood. V usage is TRBV21-1 and J usage is TRBJ1-2. TRBV21-1 is assigned pseudogene status. The sequence came from a person aged 65-85 years with breast cancer. This chain's CDR3 is CASSKLGYGYTF. Written as DNA, the CDR3 is TGTGCCAGCAGCAAACTCGGCTATGGCTACACCTTC.